This T cell receptor beta chain was recovered during a study of cytomegalovirus exposure and HLA in healthy donors. General study results and limits: Compared with the roughly 670-donor mean, an Asian-associated ancestry cluster reportedly had fewer N-insertions, according to a later analysis. Most TCR beta V segments were productive about 87% or about 30% of the time in an earlier analysis. In vitro data verified three CMV-associated chains as specific for CMV antigens.

Per germline, CDR1 SGHDN and CDR2 FVKESK. V shed 4 bases and J 4 bases; nucleotides not matched to a gene: 6. The CDR3 has 15 amino acids. This clone was seen more than once but under ten times. The antigen is undetermined. 13 Jbeta primers and 60 Vbeta primers were used for the PCR. Here immunoSEQ multiplex PCR was the method, and the copy in TCRdb shows in-frame clones only, minus some. This table has approximately 90,000 clones, around 82% appearing once. The chain recombines TRBV14 with TRBJ2-1, with TRBD2 matching 8 bases. Sequencing was done on a sample of PBMCs. This sequence originates from a middle-aged man in good health and CMV-seronegative. The CDR3, as DNA: TGTGCCAGCAGCCCACTAGCGGATCAATACAATGAGCAGTTCTTC. It is translated as CASSPLADQYNEQFF.